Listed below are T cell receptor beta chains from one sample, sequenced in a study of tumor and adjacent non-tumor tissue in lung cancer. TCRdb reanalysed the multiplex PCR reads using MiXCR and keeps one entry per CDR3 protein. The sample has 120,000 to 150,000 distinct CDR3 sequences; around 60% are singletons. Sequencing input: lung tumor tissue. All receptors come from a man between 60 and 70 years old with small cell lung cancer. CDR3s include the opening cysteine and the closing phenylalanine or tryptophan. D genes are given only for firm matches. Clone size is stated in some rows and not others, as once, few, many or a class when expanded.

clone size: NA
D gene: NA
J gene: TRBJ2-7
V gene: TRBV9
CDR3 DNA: TGTGCCAGCAGCGCCGAGGCCCTCCGGACCTCCTACGAGCAGTACTTC
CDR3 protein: CASSAEALRTSYEQYF

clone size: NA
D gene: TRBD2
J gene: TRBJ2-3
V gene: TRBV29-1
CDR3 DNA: TGCAGCGTTAGTGTCTTTGGCGGGAGCACAGATAAGCAGTATTTT
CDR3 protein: CSVSVFGGSTDKQYF

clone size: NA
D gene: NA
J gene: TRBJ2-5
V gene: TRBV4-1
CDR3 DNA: TGCGCCAGCAGCCAAGAACCGGGGGAGGAGACCCAGTACTTC
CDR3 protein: CASSQEPGEETQYF

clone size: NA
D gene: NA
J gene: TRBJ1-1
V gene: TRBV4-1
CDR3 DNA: TGCGACATCAGCCAAGATCAGGGGAAACAGCCGAACACTGAAGCTTTCTTT
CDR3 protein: CDISQDQGKQPNTEAFF

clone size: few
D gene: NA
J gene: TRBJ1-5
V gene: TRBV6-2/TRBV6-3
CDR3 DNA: TGTGCCAGCAGTTACTCGAGGGGGATTTGGCCCCAGCATTTT
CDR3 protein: CASSYSRGIWPQHF

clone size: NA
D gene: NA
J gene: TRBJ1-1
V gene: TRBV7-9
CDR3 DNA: TGTGCCAGCAGCTCACAGGAGTATAGTGAAGCCCTCTTT
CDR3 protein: CASSSQEYSEALF

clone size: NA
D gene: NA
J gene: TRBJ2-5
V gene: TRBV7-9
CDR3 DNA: TGTGCCAGCACCCAGGAAGAGACCCAGTACTTC
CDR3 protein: CASTQEETQYF

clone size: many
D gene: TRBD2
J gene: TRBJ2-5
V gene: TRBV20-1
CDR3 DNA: TGCAGTGCTAGAGATGGACTAGCGGGAGGGCCATTAGAGACCCAGTACTTC
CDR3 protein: CSARDGLAGGPLETQYF

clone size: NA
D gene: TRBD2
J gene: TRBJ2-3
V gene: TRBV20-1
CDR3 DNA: TGCAGTGCAGGAAGGACTAGCGGGAGAAGAGATAGGCAGTATTTT
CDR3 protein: CSAGRTSGRRDRQYF

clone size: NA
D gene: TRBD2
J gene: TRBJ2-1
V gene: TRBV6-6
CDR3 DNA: TGTGCCAGCAGCTCGCTAGCGGATACAACCTACAATGAGCAGTTCTTC
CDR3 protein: CASSSLADTTYNEQFF

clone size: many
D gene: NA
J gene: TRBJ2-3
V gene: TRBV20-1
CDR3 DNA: TGCAGTGCTAGAAATCGGGGGCAGGGTACGCAGTATTTT
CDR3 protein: CSARNRGQGTQYF

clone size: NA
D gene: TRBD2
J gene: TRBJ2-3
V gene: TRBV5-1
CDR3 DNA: TGCGCCAGCAGCAATCAGCGGGAGGATACGCAGTATTTT
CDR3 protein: CASSNQREDTQYF

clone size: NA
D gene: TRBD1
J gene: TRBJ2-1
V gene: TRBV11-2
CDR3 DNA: TGTGTCAGCAGCGACCCCATCCGGGACAGGGGGTTTGGCGAGCAGATCTTC
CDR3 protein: CVSSDPIRDRGFGEQIF

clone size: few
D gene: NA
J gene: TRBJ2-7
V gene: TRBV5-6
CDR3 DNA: TGTGTCAGCAGCGAGACGGGGGTTCCCTACGAGCAGTACTTC
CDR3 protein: CVSSETGVPYEQYF

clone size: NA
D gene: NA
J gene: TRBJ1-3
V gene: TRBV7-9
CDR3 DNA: TGTGCCAGCAGGGGAACTGGAAACACCATATATTTT
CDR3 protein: CASRGTGNTIYF

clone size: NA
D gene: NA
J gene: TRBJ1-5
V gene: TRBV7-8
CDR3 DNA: TGCGCCAGCAGCTTACGGGGGGGGAATCAGCCCCAGCATTTT
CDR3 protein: CASSLRGGNQPQHF

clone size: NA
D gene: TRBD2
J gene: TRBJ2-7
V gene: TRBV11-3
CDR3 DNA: TGTGCCAGCAACCAGGGAGGGCCCTACGAGCAGTACTTC
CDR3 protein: CASNQGGPYEQYF

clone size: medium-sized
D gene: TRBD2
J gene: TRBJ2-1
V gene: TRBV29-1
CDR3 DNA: TGCAGCGTTGAATTAGCGGGCAATCCCTACAATGAGCAGTTCTTC
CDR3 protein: CSVELAGNPYNEQFF

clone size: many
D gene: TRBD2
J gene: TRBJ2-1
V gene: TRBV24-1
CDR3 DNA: TGTGCCACGGGCGGGAGGACCTACAATGAGCAGTTCTTC
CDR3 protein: CATGGRTYNEQFF

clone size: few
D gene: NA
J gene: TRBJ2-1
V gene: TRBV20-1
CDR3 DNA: TGCAGTGCTAGTAGTGGGCGGGGTGAGCAGTTCTTC
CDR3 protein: CSASSGRGEQFF

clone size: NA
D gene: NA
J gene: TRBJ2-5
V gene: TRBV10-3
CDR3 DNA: TGTGTCATCAGTAAGTCGACTCGGGGCCGGACGGAGACCCAGTACTTC
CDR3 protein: CVISKSTRGRTETQYF

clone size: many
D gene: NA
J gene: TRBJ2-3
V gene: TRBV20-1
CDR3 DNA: TGCAGTGCTAGAGGCTGGGGTGGAGGAGATACGCAGTATTTT
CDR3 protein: CSARGWGGGDTQYF

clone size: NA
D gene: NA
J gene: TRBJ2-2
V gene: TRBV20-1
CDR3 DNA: TGCAGTGCCGGATACAGAAACACCGGGGAGCTGTTTTTT
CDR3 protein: CSAGYRNTGELFF

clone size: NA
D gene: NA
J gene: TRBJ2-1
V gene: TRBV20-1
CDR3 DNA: TGCAGTGCTAGAGCGACAGGGGGGAGAGACGCCGGGACTAGCTGGGACTACAATGAGCAGTTCTTC
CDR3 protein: CSARATGGRDAGTSWDYNEQFF

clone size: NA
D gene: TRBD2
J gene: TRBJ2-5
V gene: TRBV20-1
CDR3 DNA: TGTAGTTGGACTAGCGCCCCACCGACCCAGTACTTC
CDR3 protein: CSWTSAPPTQYF

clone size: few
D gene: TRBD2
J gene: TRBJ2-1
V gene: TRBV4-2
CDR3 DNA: TGTGCCAGCAGCCAGAGGACTAGCGGATCCTACAATGAGCAGTTCTTC
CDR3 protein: CASSQRTSGSYNEQFF

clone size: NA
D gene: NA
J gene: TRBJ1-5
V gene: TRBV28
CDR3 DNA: TGTGCCATCAGTCCCCTCCCCTTTCAGCCCCAGCATTTT
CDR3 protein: CAISPLPFQPQHF

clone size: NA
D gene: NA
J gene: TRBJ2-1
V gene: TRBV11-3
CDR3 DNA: TGTGCCAGCAGCTTAGGAGAGCTGAGTAATGAGCAGTTCTTT
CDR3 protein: CASSLGELSNEQFF